The 27 T cell receptor beta chains below come from one sample, sequenced in a study of preoperative IRX-2 immunotherapy in early breast cancer. The assay was immunoSEQ multiplex PCR, and TCRdb's table has in-frame clones only and misses some. The sample carries about 67,000 clones, approximately 94% recorded once. Treatment defined: preoperative locoregional IRX-2 cytokine immunotherapy. The specimen was collected from a patient treated with IRX-2 immunotherapy. Receptors were obtained from a human donor with breast cancer.

The rearrangement uses TRBV11-2 and TRBJ2-2, with 9 bases lining up with TRBD2. The V gene's germline CDR1 is SGHAT and CDR2 FQNNGV. The CDR3 runs 17 residues. Trimming at V came to 1 base and at J to 4 bases, leaving 7 bases not matched to a gene. CDR3 sequence reads: CASSLVSAGGATGELFF. CDR3 nucleotide sequence: TGTGCCAGCAGCTTAGTGTCGGCGGGAGGGGCCACCGGGGAGCTGTTTTTT. The full variable domain, its missing parts supplied by reference TRBV11-2 and TRBJ2-2, is EAGVAQSPRYKIIEKRQSVAFWCNPISGHATLYWYQQILGQGPKLLIQFQNNGVVDDSQLPKDRFSAERLKGVDSTLKIQPAKLEDSAVYLCASSLVSAGGATGELFFGEGSRLTVL.

The rearrangement links TRBV7-3 to TRBJ2-3; D unclear. This CDR3 comprises 13 residues. The germline gives CDR1 SGHTA, CDR2 FQGTGA. Trimming left V 3 bases short and J 0 bases short, with 4 bases between. The CDR3 nucleotides read TGTGCCAGCAGCTTGGAAAGCACAGATACGCAGTATTTT. It codes for CASSLESTDTQYF.

J is TRBJ2-1 and V is TRBV28; no clear D gene. Trimming removed 10 bases at V and 6 bases at J, with 19 bases between. From germline, CDR1 is MDHEN and CDR2 SYDVKM. The CDR3 contains 14 residues. This CDR3 reads CATNFSPSLNEQFF. CDR3 sequence (DNA): TGTGCCACCAACTTTAGCCCCTCTCTCAATGAGCAGTTCTTC.

On this clone itself: Other DNA variants within this sample encode the same CDR3. The genes are TRBV5-4 and TRBJ2-7; D unresolved. Germline V gene lookup returns CDR1 SGHNT and CDR2 YYREEE (reference sequence). The germline V and J ends were trimmed by 0 bases and 3 bases, with 1 base remaining between them. The CDR3 length is 11 residues. CDR3 in amino acids: CASSLGYEQYF. CDR3 coding DNA: TGTGCCAGCAGCTTGGGCTACGAGCAGTACTTC.

This chain uses TRBV5-6 with TRBJ1-4; TRBD1 agrees at 9 bases. Trimming cost V 4 bases and J 6 bases; bases outside gene matches: 4. Germline CDR1 and CDR2: SGHDT and YYEEEE. The CDR3 has 14 amino acids. In DNA form, the CDR3 reads TGTGCCAGCAGCATGGACAGGGGTGATGAAAAACTGTTTTTT. Residues: CASSMDRGDEKLFF.

The V and J genes are TRBV27 and TRBJ1-4; a possible D gene is TRBD1 (6 bases). Trimming removed 3 bases at V and 11 bases at J, with 16 bases between. The CDR3 is 14 amino acids. CDR1 is MNHEY, CDR2 SMNVEV, per germline (reference sequence). The DNA of the CDR3 is TGTGCCAGCAGTTTTTTAGGGGGAGGTGAGAAACTGTTTTTT. This gives the protein CASSFLGGGEKLFF.

V and J are TRBV7-2 and TRBJ1-1; 8 bases map to TRBD1. With V trimmed by 1 base and J by 5 bases, 3 bases remained unmatched. CDR1 is SGHTA, CDR2 FQGNSA, per germline. The length of the CDR3 is 14 residues. CDR3 loop: CASSLDRGDTEAFF. CDR3 nucleotide sequence: TGTGCCAGCAGCTTAGACAGGGGGGATACTGAAGCTTTCTTT.

This CDR3 reads CASSYGTKNIQYF. The CDR3 bases are TGTGCCAGCTCATATGGGACCAAAAACATTCAGTACTTC. This chain uses TRBV18 with TRBJ2-4; unclear D gene. Germline V CDR1 and CDR2: KGHSH, LQKENI. Trimming pared 5 bases from V and 2 bases from J, leaving 7 bases between. The CDR3 sequence is 13 residues long.

The J gene is TRBJ1-4, the V gene TRBV5-1; no definite D call. This CDR3 is 15 amino acids long. Germline CDR1 SGHRS, CDR2 YFSETQ. Trimming stripped 4 bases from V and 0 bases from J, with 10 bases between. CDR3 residues: CASSGPGSTNEKLFF. CDR3 nucleotides: TGCGCCAGCAGCGGACCAGGCTCAACTAATGAAAAACTGTTTTTT.

This chain links TRBV4-3 with TRBJ1-6; weak D call: TRBD1 (5 bases). Germline CDR1 and CDR2: LGHNA and YSLEER. V was pared by 3 bases and J by 10 bases, with 16 bases between. The CDR3 is 15 residues long. Here the CDR3 reads CASSQGGGYGSPLHF. The DNA of the CDR3 is TGCGCCAGCAGCCAGGGCGGGGGGTACGGGTCACCCCTCCACTTT.

V usage is TRBV6-5 and J usage is TRBJ1-2; no reliable D call. The CDR3 is 11 residues long. Germline assignment: CDR1 MNHEY and CDR2 SVGAGI. V lost 6 bases and J lost 4, with 6 bases in between. CDR3 protein: CASSSLYGYTF. The DNA for the CDR3 is TGTGCCAGCAGCTCCCTCTATGGCTACACCTTC.

The chain couples TRBV4-3 to TRBJ1-3; D is unresolved. The CDR3 loop spans 15 amino acids. Germline V gene lookup returns CDR1 LGHNA and CDR2 YSLEER. V lost 4 bases and J lost 0, with 10 bases in between. CDR3: CASSPLWRSGNTIYF. The CDR3 DNA follows: TGCGCCAGCAGCCCTCTCTGGCGCTCTGGAAACACCATATATTTT.

The chain carries TRBV6-1 and TRBJ1-2, with 9 bases identical to TRBD1. Losses at the gene ends were 5 bases for V and 3 bases for J; bases not matched to a gene: 4. The CDR3 spans 14 residues. Germline-derived CDR1 and CDR2 are MNHNS and SASEGT. The CDR3 coding sequence is TGTGCCAGCAGTAAACAGGGGGCCGACTATGGCTACACCTTC. It specifies CASSKQGADYGYTF.

The chain uses TRBV5-4 and TRBJ2-3, with D perhaps given as TRBD1 or TRBD2 (5 bases each). Germline V gene sequence: CDR1 SGHNT, CDR2 YYREEE (reference sequence). V was clipped by 2 bases and J by 0 bases, with 10 bases between them. The CDR3 totals 15 residues. Here the CDR3 reads CASSFLGTSTDTQYF. The DNA of the CDR3 is TGTGCCAGCAGCTTTTTAGGGACGAGCACAGATACGCAGTATTTT.

The CDR3 sequence is CASRTEGSADTQYF. In DNA form, the CDR3 reads TGTGCCAGCAGAACGGAAGGGTCCGCAGATACGCAGTATTTT. The rearrangement links TRBV5-8 to TRBJ2-3; no firm D call. With 5 bases removed from V and 4 bases from J, the gap between germline ends came to 14 bases. Germline-derived CDR1 and CDR2 are SGHTS and YDEGEE. This CDR3 region has 14 residues.

The rearrangement joins TRBV5-1 to TRBJ2-5; TRBD2 might be the D (5 bases). Germline CDR1 reads SGHRS; CDR2 reads YFSETQ. CDR3 length equals 15 residues. V shed 4 bases and J shed 5 bases, with 18 bases lying between them. As DNA, the CDR3 is TGCGCCAGCAGCCCGATTCGGGGAGATGGGGAGACCCAGTACTTC. It specifies CASSPIRGDGETQYF.

The rearrangement uses TRBV5-1 and TRBJ2-1; D is ambiguous. Germline CDR1 is SGHRS and CDR2 is YFSETQ. The V and J ends lost 0 bases and 3 bases respectively, with 7 bases between them. The CDR3 contains 14 residues. The CDR3 reads CASSLVVSYNEQFF. DNA of the CDR3: TGCGCCAGCAGCTTGGTGGTTAGCTACAATGAGCAGTTCTTC.

The chain joins TRBV28 to TRBJ2-1, with 8 bases matching TRBD2. This CDR3 contains 16 residues. Germline loops: CDR1 MDHEN, CDR2 SYDVKM. The J segment lost 5 bases and the V segment lost 5 bases, leaving 11 bases of the junction unmatched. This CDR3 reads CASSPPGTRANNEQFF. For the CDR3, the DNA is TGTGCCAGCAGTCCACCCGGGACTAGAGCCAACAATGAGCAGTTCTTC.

The chain has TRBV5-4 and TRBJ2-7, with D possibly being TRBD1 or TRBD2 (6 bases each). The CDR3 is 15 residues long. The ends were cut back, 1 base at V and 2 bases at J, with 13 bases in the middle. The germline V gene encodes CDR1 SGHNT and CDR2 YYREEE (reference sequence). The CDR3 coding sequence is TGTGCCAGCAGCTTGTCGCCAGGGGAGGCCTACGAGCAGTACTTC. Translated: CASSLSPGEAYEQYF.

This clone is a singleton in its sample. The gene calls are TRBV4-1 and TRBJ2-7, with 11 bases fitting TRBD1. CDR3 size: 17 residues. V shed 5 bases and J 6 bases; nucleotides not matched to a gene: 15. Germline assignment: CDR1 MGHRA and CDR2 YSYEKL. The CDR3 sequence is CASSEGTGGRRRAEQYF. The CDR3 nucleotides are TGCGCCAGCAGCGAAGGGACAGGGGGGCGTCGAAGGGCCGAGCAGTACTTC.

The chain uses TRBV11-3 and TRBJ2-1; possibly TRBD1 for D (6 bases). This CDR3 region has 17 residues. The germline gives CDR1 SGHNT, CDR2 YENEEA. The ends were cut back, 1 base at V and 4 bases at J, with 17 bases in the middle. DNA for the CDR3: TGTGCCAGCAGCTTAGTTACTCTAGAGGGGGTGTACAATGAGCAGTTCTTC. Translated: CASSLVTLEGVYNEQFF.

V and J are TRBV6-5 and TRBJ1-3, with D hard to call. Germline CDR1 reads MNHEY; CDR2 reads SVGAGI. V gave up 5 bases and J gave up 0 bases, with 8 bases separating them. CDR3 length equals 14 residues. The CDR3 nucleotides read TGTGCCAGCAGTAGGCAGGTCTCTGGAAACACCATATATTTT. Its translation: CASSRQVSGNTIYF.

The rearrangement links TRBV5-1 to TRBJ2-3, with D unclear. The V gene's germline CDR1 is SGHRS and CDR2 YFSETQ. The V end was cut by 3 bases, the J end by 1 base, with 9 bases between. This CDR3 region has 14 residues. The CDR3 bases are TGCGCCAGCAGCTCCGCCTGGGGCACAGATACGCAGTATTTT. It translates to CASSSAWGTDTQYF.

The DNA of the CDR3 is TGTGCCAGCACCTCAAGGACGGGGACAGGGAACACTGAAGCTTTCTTT. Amino acid sequence: CASTSRTGTGNTEAFF. The chain combines TRBV4-2 with TRBJ1-1, with 8 bases lining up with TRBD1. This CDR3 is built from 16 residues. The germline V gene encodes CDR1 LGHNA and CDR2 YNFKEQ. V lost 7 bases to trimming and J lost 1 base; unmatched junction nucleotides: 11.

V gene TRBV15 combines with J gene TRBJ2-1; TRBD2 is a possible D gene (6 bases). Germline V gene lookup returns CDR1 LNHNV and CDR2 YYDKDF (reference sequence). The germline V and J ends were trimmed by 1 base and 0 bases, with 13 bases remaining between them. The CDR3 is made up of 17 amino acids. This chain's CDR3 is CATSRVRDFLSYNEQFF. CDR3 DNA: TGTGCCACCAGCAGAGTTCGGGACTTCCTCTCCTACAATGAGCAGTTCTTC. Together with reference TRBV15 and TRBJ2-1, the CDR3 gives the full variable domain: DAMVIQNPRYQVTQFGKPVTLSCSQTLNHNVMYWYQQKSSQAPKLLFHYYDKDFNNEADTPDNFQSRRPNTSFCFLDIRSPGLGDTAMYLCATSRVRDFLSYNEQFFGPGTRLTVL.

The gene calls are TRBV7-9 and TRBJ2-2, with 9 bases identical to TRBD2. J was trimmed by 5 bases and V by 2 bases; bases with no gene match: 3. Looked up from germline, CDR1 is SEHNR and CDR2 is FQNEAQ (reference sequence). This CDR3 is 15 amino acids long. The CDR3 DNA reads TGTGCCAGCAGCTTACTTCTAGCGGGGACCGGGGAGCTGTTTTTT. It yields the protein CASSLLLAGTGELFF.

V gene TRBV7-9 combines with J gene TRBJ2-6; no clear D gene. This CDR3 is built from 17 residues. V was pared by 3 bases and J by 0 bases, with 12 bases between. Germline values: CDR1 SEHNR, CDR2 FQNEAQ (reference sequence). Written as DNA, the CDR3 is TGTGCCAGCAGCTTCGGGCACCCGACCTCTGGGGCCAACGTCCTGACTTTC. Protein: CASSFGHPTSGANVLTF.